One sample yielded the 18 T cell receptor beta chains listed below, sequenced in a study of T cell changes during pregnancy in multiple sclerosis. Profiled with immunoSEQ multiplex PCR; TCRdb holds only in-frame clones, not every one. The repertoire holds about 53,000 clones, with 80% to 95% as singletons. The sample in question was CD4+ T cells from peripheral blood mononuclear cells, obtained in the third trimester of pregnancy. These TCRs come from a female donor with multiple sclerosis, enrolled in a pregnancy study.

The chain links TRBV7-8 to TRBJ2-7; perhaps TRBD1 as D (6 bases). This CDR3 has 15 amino acids. V dropped 5 bases and J dropped 1 base, with 15 bases sitting between them. Germline V gene lookup returns CDR1 SGHVS and CDR2 FQNEAQ. The CDR3 region has the DNA TGTGCCAGCAGCCCGATCCGGGACACTTCCTACGAGCAGTACTTC. Protein: CASSPIRDTSYEQYF.

The CDR3: CASSPRYDRSRQPQHF. DNA for the CDR3: TGTGCCAGCAGCCCACGCTATGACAGATCTCGTCAGCCCCAGCATTTT. The V and J genes are TRBV7-2 and TRBJ1-5; D is possibly TRBD1 (5 bases). Germline V gene sequence: CDR1 SGHTA, CDR2 FQGNSA. The CDR3 sequence is 16 residues long. Trimming took 5 bases from V and 6 from J, leaving 20 bases between them. The full variable domain, its missing parts supplied by reference TRBV7-2 and TRBJ1-5, is GAGVSQSPSNKVTEKGKDVELRCDPISGHTALYWYRQSLGQGLEFLIYFQGNSAPDKSGLPSDRFSAERTGGSVSTLTIQRTQQEDSAVYLCASSPRYDRSRQPQHFGDGTRLSIL.

The rearrangement links TRBV15 to TRBJ1-2; 8 positions match TRBD1. Looked up from germline, CDR1 is LNHNV and CDR2 is YYDKDF (reference sequence). V shed 0 bases and J 7 bases; nucleotides not matched to a gene: 4. The CDR3 sequence is 14 residues long. CDR3 DNA sequence: TGTGCCACCAGCAGAGAGACAGGGGCCGGTGGCTACACCTTC. Translation: CATSRETGAGGYTF.

The rearrangement links TRBV6-5 to TRBJ1-4; weak D call: TRBD1 (5 bases). The CDR3 totals 13 residues. Germline-derived CDR1 and CDR2 are MNHEY and SVGAGI. The V gene lost 4 bases and the J gene lost 7 bases, with 10 bases spanning the gap. CDR3 amino acids: CASSSGTVEKLFF. Written as DNA, the CDR3 is TGTGCCAGCAGTTCCGGGACTGTTGAAAAACTGTTTTTT.

The V and J genes are TRBV6-1 and TRBJ1-2, with 10 bases that match TRBD1. This CDR3 region has 14 residues. Germline V gene lookup returns CDR1 MNHNS and CDR2 SASEGT. V lost 4 bases, J lost 6 bases, and 5 bases stayed unmatched. DNA for the CDR3: TGTGCCAGCAGTGCCTCCGGGACAGGGGATGGCTACACCTTC. It yields the protein CASSASGTGDGYTF.

The chain recombines TRBV19 with TRBJ2-7; TRBD2 aligns across 9 bases. The CDR3 covers 15 residues. Germline CDR1 LNHDA, CDR2 SQIVND (reference sequence). With V trimmed by 3 bases and J by 4 bases, 7 bases remained unmatched. The CDR3, as DNA: TGTGCCAGTAGTATCAGTAGCGGGGGAGAGTACGAGCAGTACTTC. As protein: CASSISSGGEYEQYF.

J is TRBJ1-5 and V is TRBV6-1; D unresolved. V lost 3 bases, J lost 1 base, and 7 bases lay in between. The V gene's germline CDR1 is MNHNS and CDR2 SASEGT. The CDR3 contains 14 residues. CDR3 region: CASSEARSNQPQHF. CDR3 nucleotides: TGTGCCAGCAGTGAGGCAAGAAGCAATCAGCCCCAGCATTTT.

The rearrangement uses TRBV5-1 and TRBJ1-4, with 8 nucleotides matching TRBD1. The CDR3 contains 14 residues. Trimming took 4 bases from V and 8 from J; bases not matched to a gene: 7. Germline loops: CDR1 SGHRS, CDR2 YFSETQ. The CDR3 sequence: CASSAGQGFEKLFF. The CDR3 nucleotides read TGCGCCAGCAGCGCCGGACAGGGTTTCGAAAAACTGTTTTTT.

The rearrangement uses TRBV15 and TRBJ1-2; 10 bases map to TRBD1. V lost 6 bases and J lost 7; bases outside the gene matches: 20. The germline V gene has CDR1 LNHNV and CDR2 YYDKDF (reference sequence). The CDR3 is 18 residues long. CDR3: CATSKNPYPGQGGSGYTF. The CDR3 DNA follows: TGTGCCACCAGTAAAAATCCTTATCCCGGACAGGGGGGATCTGGCTACACCTTC.

The V and J genes are TRBV19 and TRBJ1-2; D unresolved. This CDR3 has 13 amino acids. V lost 4 bases, J lost 5 bases, and 11 bases lay in between. Germline lookup yields CDR1 LNHDA and CDR2 SQIVND (reference sequence). The CDR3 sequence is CASSNAGNYGYTF. The CDR3, as DNA: TGTGCCAGTAGTAACGCGGGAAATTATGGCTACACCTTC. Together with reference TRBV19 and TRBJ1-2, the CDR3 gives the full variable domain: DGGITQSPKYLFRKEGQNVTLSCEQNLNHDAMYWYRQDPGQGLRLIYYSQIVNDFQKGDIAEGYSVSREKKESFPLTVTSAQKNPTAFYLCASSNAGNYGYTFGSGTRLTVV.

J is TRBJ1-3 and V is TRBV6-1; 7 bases agree with TRBD1. Germline V gene lookup returns CDR1 MNHNS and CDR2 SASEGT. J was trimmed by 0 bases and V by 4 bases; bases with no gene match: 9. The CDR3 contains 17 residues. This CDR3 reads CASSGSAGQSSGNTIYF. The DNA for the CDR3 is TGTGCCAGCAGTGGAAGTGCGGGACAGAGCTCTGGAAACACCATATATTTT.

CDR3 nucleotide sequence: TGTGCCAGTAGTATAGGTCAGGGAATCTACGAGCAGTACTTC. Translated, it gives CASSIGQGIYEQYF. The V call is TRBV19, the J call TRBJ2-7; the D gene is possibly TRBD1 (5 bases). CDR1 and CDR2 from the germline V gene are LNHDA and SQIVND (reference sequence). The V end lost 1 base, the J end lost 3 bases, and 10 bases lay between the germline ends. The CDR3 consists of 14 residues. The full variable domain, completed using reference TRBV19 and TRBJ2-7, is DGGITQSPKYLFRKEGQNVTLSCEQNLNHDAMYWYRQDPGQGLRLIYYSQIVNDFQKGDIAEGYSVSREKKESFPLTVTSAQKNPTAFYLCASSIGQGIYEQYFGPGTRLTVT.

This clone was seen only a few times. The chain carries TRBV25-1 and TRBJ1-2; D is unclear. Germline V gives CDR1 MGHDK, CDR2 SYGVNS. Trimming removed 4 bases from V and 8 bases from J, with 14 bases in between. This CDR3 spans 13 amino acids. In nucleotides, the CDR3 is TGTGCCAGCAGTGGAAAGAAGATAGCCGGCTACACCTTC. Encoded protein: CASSGKKIAGYTF.

V and J are TRBV7-3 and TRBJ1-2; TRBD1 matches at 7 bases. Germline V gene lookup returns CDR1 SGHTA and CDR2 FQGTGA. This CDR3 spans 14 amino acids. Trimming cost V 6 bases and J 4 bases; bases outside gene matches: 8. CDR3: CASSSQGGPYGYTF. As DNA, the CDR3 is TGTGCCAGCAGTTCCCAGGGGGGACCCTATGGCTACACCTTC.

The rearrangement uses TRBV2 and TRBJ1-1, with no clear D. Germline CDR1 SNHLY, CDR2 FYNNEI. The CDR3 is 13 amino acids. V lost 3 bases, J lost 0 bases, and 5 bases lay in between. CDR3 protein: CASSDSMNTEAFF. In nucleotides, the CDR3 is TGTGCCAGCAGTGACTCTATGAACACTGAAGCTTTCTTT.

This chain uses TRBV5-1 with TRBJ1-2; 9 nucleotides match TRBD1. V lost 4 bases to trimming and J lost 8 bases; unmatched junction nucleotides: 15. This CDR3 comprises 16 residues. Germline CDR1 reads SGHRS; CDR2 reads YFSETQ. CDR3 protein: CASSPLTGGDLWGYTF. In DNA, the CDR3 is TGCGCCAGCAGCCCCCTGACAGGGGGGGACTTGTGGGGCTACACCTTC. Using reference TRBV5-1 and TRBJ1-2 for the parts outside the CDR3, the full variable domain is KAGVTQTPRYLIKTRGQQVTLSCSPISGHRSVSWYQQTPGQGLQFLFEYFSETQRNKGNFPGRFSGRQFSNSRSEMNVSTLELGDSALYLCASSPLTGGDLWGYTFGSGTRLTVV.

The rearrangement links TRBV6-1 to TRBJ2-7; perhaps TRBD1 as D (5 bases). Germline V lookup: CDR1 MNHNS, CDR2 SASEGT. The CDR3 runs to 16 residues. The ends were cut back, 3 bases at V and 6 bases at J, with 21 bases in the middle. As DNA, the CDR3 is TGTGCCAGCAGTGAGAACAAGCAGGGTCTCCCTCTCGAGCAGTACTTC. Translated, it gives CASSENKQGLPLEQYF.

This chain uses TRBV10-3 with TRBJ1-1; D unclear. Per the germline V gene, CDR1 is ENHRY and CDR2 is SYGVKD. CDR3 size: 12 residues. V dropped 7 bases and J dropped 1 base, with 7 bases sitting between them. The CDR3 bases are TGTGCCATCACAGGCTCGAACACTGAAGCTTTCTTT. Translation gives CAITGSNTEAFF.